The source of this T cell receptor beta chain is a study of blood T cell repertoires in COVID-19. Measured with immunoSEQ multiplex PCR; TCRdb has only the in-frame clones, and not every one. The profile covers some 180,000 clones, with roughly 80% appearing a single time and approximately 12% taken by the ten largest. Germline V gene data show CDR1 as SGHKS and CDR2 as YYEKEE (reference sequence). The CDR3 is 13 amino acids. The V gene lost 7 bases and the J gene lost 3 bases, with 14 bases spanning the gap. The chain links TRBV5-5 to TRBJ2-7, with D perhaps TRBD1 (6 bases). The sequenced sample was peripheral blood. This clonotype was sampled from a woman aged 80 or over with COVID-19, enrolled during active disease. CDR3 in amino acids: CASSRDTIYEQYF. As DNA, the CDR3 is TGTGCCAGCTCTAGGGACACGATCTACGAGCAGTACTTC.